This is a list of T cell receptor beta chains from one sample in a study of blood T cell repertoires in COVID-19. Measured with immunoSEQ multiplex PCR; TCRdb has only the in-frame clones, and not every one. Among some 250,000 clones, 86% were seen once, and the ten largest hold 10% to 15%. Sequencing was done on a sample of peripheral blood. These receptors were obtained from a woman in her 30s with COVID-19, enrolled during active disease. Each CDR3 is given with its conserved first and last residue. D genes are given only for firm matches. Clone size, where shown, is once, few, many, or a class for clones that have expanded.

CDR3aa | CDR3nt | d_gene | j_gene | v_gene | abundance
CASSQDLGVNSPLHF | TGTGCCAGCAGCCAAGATTTAGGGGTGAATTCACCCCTCCACTTT | . | TRBJ1-6 | TRBV14 | .
CASSLFHGNPRGSSSYEQYF | TGTGCCAGCAGCTTGTTTCATGGCAACCCCCGAGGTTCGAGCTCCTACGAGCAGTACTTC | . | TRBJ2-7 | TRBV5-4 | .
CASRRQGRGGNTIYF | TGTGCCAGCAGGCGACAGGGGAGAGGTGGAAACACCATATATTTT | TRBD1 | TRBJ1-3 | TRBV6-6 | .
CASSLVGGAREQFF | TGTGCCAGCAGCTTAGTCGGGGGGGCCCGTGAGCAGTTCTTC | TRBD2 | TRBJ2-1 | TRBV7-2 | .
CASSPDGVYGYTF | TGTGCCAGCAGTCCTGACGGAGTCTATGGCTACACCTTC | . | TRBJ1-2 | TRBV6-4 | .
CASSSLRGSYNEQFF | TGTGCCAGCAGTTCCCTCCGGGGGAGCTACAATGAGCAGTTCTTC | . | TRBJ2-1 | TRBV27 | .
CASSFGRSNTGELFF | TGTGCCAGCAGCTTCGGGAGATCGAACACCGGGGAGCTGTTTTTT | . | TRBJ2-2 | TRBV7-9 | .
CSVEDGQGSTDTQYF | TGCAGCGTTGAAGATGGACAGGGAAGCACAGATACGCAGTATTTT | TRBD1 | TRBJ2-3 | TRBV29-1 | .
CASSSHLSQGTQYF | TGTGCCAGCAGTTCACACCTATCACAGGGTACGCAGTATTTT | . | TRBJ2-3 | TRBV6-1 | .
CATSWTDRGEAFF | TGTGCCACCAGCTGGACGGACAGGGGGGAGGCTTTCTTT | TRBD1 | TRBJ1-1 | TRBV15 | once
CASSKEFPSWDTHEKLFF | TGTGCCAGCAGCAAAGAATTCCCTTCGTGGGACACACATGAAAAACTGTTTTTT | . | TRBJ1-4 | TRBV21-1 | .
CASSVTGTDNNEQFF | TGTGCCAGCAGCGTGACCGGGACAGACAACAATGAGCAGTTCTTC | TRBD1 | TRBJ2-1 | TRBV7-9 | .
CASSYLDLQGTDTQYF | TGTGCCAGCAGTTACCTCGATCTGCAGGGCACAGATACGCAGTATTTT | . | TRBJ2-3 | TRBV6-5 | .
CASSWTSGGHNEQFF | TGTGCCAGCAGCTGGACTAGCGGGGGTCACAATGAGCAGTTCTTC | TRBD2 | TRBJ2-1 | TRBV11-2 | once
CASSYPGQMNTEAFF | TGTGCCAGCAGTTACCCGGGACAGATGAACACTGAAGCTTTCTTT | TRBD1 | TRBJ1-1 | TRBV3-1/TRBV3-2 | .
CSVEEVRGYGYTF | TGCAGCGTTGAAGAGGTCAGGGGCTATGGCTACACCTTC | . | TRBJ1-2 | TRBV29-1 | .
CASSLTLAGHNEQFF | TGTGCCAGCAGCTTAACCCTAGCGGGACACAATGAGCAGTTCTTC | TRBD2 | TRBJ2-1 | TRBV7-9 | few
CASRKRGYYEQYF | TGTGCCAGCAGAAAGAGGGGGTATTACGAGCAGTACTTC | . | TRBJ2-7 | TRBV11-2 | .
CASSFPGNEQYF | TGTGCCAGTAGTTTCCCGGGGAACGAGCAGTACTTC | . | TRBJ2-7 | TRBV19 | .
CASSQDRRGGLETQYF | TGCGCCAGCAGCCAAGACAGGCGGGGGGGCCTCGAGACCCAGTACTTC | TRBD2 | TRBJ2-5 | TRBV4-1 | .
CASSQVVAVAGNTIYF | TGCGCCAGCAGCCAAGTGGTGGCGGTGGCTGGAAACACCATATATTTT | . | TRBJ1-3 | TRBV4-1 | .
CASSSEPVTSGGTDTQYF | TGTGCCAGCAGCTCGGAGCCCGTGACTAGCGGGGGGACAGATACGCAGTATTTT | TRBD2 | TRBJ2-3 | TRBV5-7 | .
CASSLVLGDTEAFF | TGTGCCAGCAGCTTAGTCCTCGGGGACACTGAAGCTTTCTTT | . | TRBJ1-1 | TRBV7-8 | .
CASSAGTSRIPSPDEQFF | TGTGCCAGCAGTGCCGGGACTAGCAGGATCCCTTCACCCGATGAGCAGTTCTTC | TRBD2 | TRBJ2-1 | TRBV2 | .
CASSPQGNAGELFF | TGTGCCAGCAGCCCACAGGGTAATGCCGGGGAGCTGTTTTTT | . | TRBJ2-2 | TRBV7-2 | .
CASSPHTGVSGYTF | TGTGCCAGCAGCCCCCATACAGGGGTCAGTGGCTACACCTTC | TRBD1 | TRBJ1-2 | TRBV28 | .
CASSRQHPQETQYF | TGTGCCAGCAGCAGACAGCACCCCCAAGAGACCCAGTACTTC | . | TRBJ2-5 | TRBV27 | .
CASSPLAGSYEQYF | TGTGCCAGCAGCCCCCTAGCGGGGTCCTACGAGCAGTACTTC | TRBD2 | TRBJ2-7 | TRBV4-2 | .
CASSPGTGSRYTF | TGTGCCAGCAGCCCCGGGACAGGGTCTCGCTACACCTTC | TRBD1 | TRBJ1-2 | TRBV2 | .
CASSSIILLAETQYF | TGTGCCAGCAGTTCGATAATCCTGTTGGCAGAGACCCAGTACTTC | . | TRBJ2-5 | TRBV28 | .
CATSDFRGHGGELFF | TGTGCCACCAGTGATTTCAGGGGGCATGGCGGGGAGCTGTTTTTT | TRBD1 | TRBJ2-2 | TRBV24-1 | .